This T cell receptor beta chain was retrieved from a study of T cells in Graves' hyperthyroidism and ophthalmopathy. This CDR3 contains 14 residues. CDR1 and CDR2 (germline): MNHNS, SASEGT. The V and J ends lost 6 bases and 4 bases respectively, with 16 bases between them. Template material for amplifying TCR beta CDR3 regions consisted of RNA transcripts. HTBI primers were the set used in a first-round RT-PCR of the TCR CDR3. TCRdb analysed the multiplex PCR reads with MiXCR anew, one entry per CDR3 protein. This sample yields around 340,000 distinct CDR3 sequences, of which around 18% are seen a single time; roughly 15% belongs to the top ten. Study results and limitations: Ophthalmopathy was told apart from stable hyperthyroidism by a 13 V-J model. Ophthalmopathy got predicted by the model a median approximately 6.4 months before its onset.

Enrolled ophthalmopathy patients presented with a Clinical Activity Score of at least 3, a NOSPECS grade of at least 4, and disease duration under 3 months. This clonotype was counted many times. The antigen remains unidentified. The receptor was derived from a woman aged 40 to 50 with Graves' ophthalmopathy. The sample consisted of blood. This rearrangement joins TRBV6-1 to TRBJ2-7; possibly TRBD1 for D (5 bases). Here the CDR3 DNA reads TGTGCCAGCAGACCTCCAGGGTACGGTTACGAGCAGTACTTC. Its translation: CASRPPGYGYEQYF.